The 10 T cell receptor beta chains presented below share a single source sample, sequenced in a study of cytomegalovirus exposure and HLA in healthy donors. Amplification used 60 Vbeta primers and 13 Jbeta primers. Sequencing used immunoSEQ multiplex PCR; TCRdb keeps in-frame clones, though not all of them. This sample has about 160,000 clones; around 81% occur once, and the top ten carry about 1%. Sequencing used PBMCs. The receptors were sampled from a middle-aged woman in good health and CMV-seronegative.

The table lists this clone with a few counts. CDR3 in amino acids: CASSTGEPNIQYF. The CDR3 bases are TGTGCCAGCAGTACAGGGGAGCCAAACATTCAGTACTTC. The rearrangement uses TRBV2 and TRBJ2-4; 7 bases agree with TRBD1. CDR3 length: 13 residues. V dropped 5 bases and J dropped 6; count of bases not matched to a gene: 4. CDR1 and CDR2 (germline): SNHLY, FYNNEI.

The CDR3 reads CASSWTGGNQPQHF. The CDR3 region has the DNA TGTGCCAGCAGCTGGACAGGGGGCAATCAGCCCCAGCATTTT. The chain recombines TRBV7-9 with TRBJ1-5; 9 bases are a match to TRBD1. V shed 4 bases and J 2 bases; nucleotides not matched to a gene: 0. Germline CDR1 reads SEHNR; CDR2 reads FQNEAQ (reference sequence). This CDR3 comprises 14 residues.

The chain links TRBV28 to TRBJ1-1, with TRBD1 matching 10 bases. This CDR3 comprises 16 residues. Per germline, CDR1 MDHEN and CDR2 SYDVKM. The trim removed 7 bases at V and 4 bases at J, leaving 12 bases unmatched. The CDR3 bases are TGTGCCAGCACTCCCTTAGGGACAGGGGTTAGCACTGAAGCTTTCTTT. As protein: CASTPLGTGVSTEAFF.

A word on this clone: The junction departs from germline at one end; a sequencing error may be responsible. Different DNA sequences within this sample yield the same CDR3. The gene calls are TRBV7-3 and TRBJ2-7; the match to TRBD2 covers 10 bases. This CDR3 is 14 amino acids long. Germline V lookup: CDR1 SGHTA, CDR2 FQGTGA. The CDR3 is CASRKVAGGGEQYF. CDR3 DNA: TGTGCCAGCAGAAAAGTAGCGGGAGGAGGGGAGCAGTATTTC.

This clone came up a few times. The chain joins TRBV5-1 to TRBJ2-1; D possibly corresponds to TRBD1 (6 bases). Germline V gives CDR1 SGHRS, CDR2 YFSETQ. The CDR3 spans 13 residues. V dropped 0 bases and J dropped 9 bases, with 10 bases sitting between them. The CDR3 bases are TGCGCCAGCAGCTTGGCCGAAGGGGGTGAGCAGTTCTTC. Translation gives CASSLAEGGEQFF.

This chain uses TRBV2 with TRBJ2-7, with 8 nucleotides matching TRBD2. V lost 8 bases, J lost 6 bases, and 9 bases stayed unmatched. CDR1 is SNHLY, CDR2 FYNNEI, per germline. The CDR3 sequence is 13 residues long. This CDR3 is CASGPTSGSEQYF. The CDR3 nucleotides are TGTGCCAGCGGACCCACTAGCGGAAGCGAGCAGTACTTC. The variable domain in full, completed from reference TRBV2 and TRBJ2-7, reads EPEVTQTPSHQVTQMGQEVILRCVPISNHLYFYWYRQILGQKVEFLVSFYNNEISEKSEIFDDQFSVERPDGSNFTLKIRSTKLEDSAMYFCASGPTSGSEQYFGPGTRLTVT.

The rearrangement uses TRBV29-1 and TRBJ2-1; tentatively, D is TRBD2 (6 bases). Germline V gene data show CDR1 as SQVTM and CDR2 as ANQGSEA. Between the trimmed V and J ends, which lost 6 bases and 4 bases, there was a span of 16 bases. This CDR3 is 14 amino acids long. CDR3 loop: CSVRPGTLYNEQFF. DNA for the CDR3: TGCAGCGTCCGACCCGGGACTCTATACAATGAGCAGTTCTTC.

The CDR3 loop is CASHPSPPGILFF. For the CDR3, the DNA is TGTGCCAGCCATCCTTCACCACCGGGAATACTGTTTTTT. This chain joins TRBV6-1 and TRBJ1-4; D ambiguous. Trimming took off 8 bases at V and 13 bases at J, with 20 bases between the two ends. CDR1 MNHNS and CDR2 SASEGT come from the germline V gene. This CDR3 has 13 amino acids.

The V gene is TRBV29-1, the J gene TRBJ2-2; 10 bases are shared with TRBD1. The CDR3 spans 18 residues. V lost 6 bases to trimming and J lost 3 bases; unmatched junction nucleotides: 16. In germline, CDR1 is SQVTM, CDR2 ANQGSEA. The CDR3 region has the DNA TGCAGCGTGGTTTTGACAGGGGGCGCGGGGGGAGACACCGGGGAGCTGTTTTTT. Protein product: CSVVLTGGAGGDTGELFF.

This chain joins TRBV5-4 and TRBJ2-7; 14 nucleotides match TRBD2. This CDR3 is 16 amino acids long. Germline CDR1 is SGHNT and CDR2 is YYREEE (reference sequence). J was trimmed by 4 bases and V by 4 bases; bases with no gene match: 7. The CDR3 sequence is CASSPGGLAGAYEQYF. The CDR3 DNA reads as TGTGCCAGCAGCCCGGGGGGACTAGCGGGAGCTTACGAGCAGTACTTC.